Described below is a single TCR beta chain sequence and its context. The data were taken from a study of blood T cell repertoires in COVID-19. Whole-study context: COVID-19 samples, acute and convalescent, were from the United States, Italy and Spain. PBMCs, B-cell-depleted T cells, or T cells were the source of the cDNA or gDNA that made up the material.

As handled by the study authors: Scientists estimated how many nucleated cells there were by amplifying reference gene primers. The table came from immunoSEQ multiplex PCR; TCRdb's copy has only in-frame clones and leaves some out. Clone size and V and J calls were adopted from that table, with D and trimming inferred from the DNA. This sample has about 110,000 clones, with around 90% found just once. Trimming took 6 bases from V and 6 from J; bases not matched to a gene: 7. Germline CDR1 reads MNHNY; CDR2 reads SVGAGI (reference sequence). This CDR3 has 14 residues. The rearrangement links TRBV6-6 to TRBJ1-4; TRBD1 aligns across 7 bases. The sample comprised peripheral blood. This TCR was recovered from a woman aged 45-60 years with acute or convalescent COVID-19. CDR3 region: CASRKQGLDEKLFF. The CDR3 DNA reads TGTGCCAGCAGGAAACAGGGGTTGGATGAAAAACTGTTTTTT.